This entry features one T cell receptor (beta chain) sequence. Its matching antigen is unknown. The data are from a study of T cells in Graves' hyperthyroidism and ophthalmopathy. Findings and limits, study-wide: The model forecast ophthalmopathy, anticipating it by a median about 6.5 months before onset. Blood also carried most thyroid clonotypes expanded above 0.001.

CDR1 is DFQATT, CDR2 SNEGSKA, per germline (reference sequence). The ends lost 8 bases at V and 4 bases at J; junction bases unmatched: 3. CDR3 length: 12 residues. Diagnoses were established using clinical symptoms, serum thyroxine and TRAb, thyroid ultrasound and orbital computed tomography. Isolation of PBMCs was performed on 8.5 to 10 ml fresh peripheral blood. Amplified TCR beta CDR3 regions derived from RNA transcripts. The TCR CDR3 first-round RT-PCR relied on the HTBI primer set. TCRdb reprocessed the multiplex PCR reads with MiXCR, giving one entry per CDR3 protein. Counted here are 50,000 to 75,000 distinct CDR3 sequences, around 48% occurring once; the ten biggest clones make up roughly an eighth.

This TCR derives from a woman in her twenties or thirties with Graves' ophthalmopathy. Material for sequencing was blood. The chain employs TRBV20-1 and TRBJ1-2; 11 nucleotides match TRBD1. The DNA for the CDR3 is TGCAGTTCCGGGACAGGGGGCTATGGCTACACCTTC. Translation: CSSGTGGYGYTF.